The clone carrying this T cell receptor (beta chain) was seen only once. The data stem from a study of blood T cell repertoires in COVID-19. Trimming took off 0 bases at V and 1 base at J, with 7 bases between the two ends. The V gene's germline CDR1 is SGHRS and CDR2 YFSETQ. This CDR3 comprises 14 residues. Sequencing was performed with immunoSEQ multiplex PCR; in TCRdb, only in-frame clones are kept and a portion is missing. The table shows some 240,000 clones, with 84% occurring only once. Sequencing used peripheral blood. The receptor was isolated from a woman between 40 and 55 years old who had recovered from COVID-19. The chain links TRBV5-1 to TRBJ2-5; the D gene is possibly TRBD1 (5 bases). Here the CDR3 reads CASSLEDIQETQYF. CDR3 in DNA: TGCGCCAGCAGCTTGGAGGACATCCAAGAGACCCAGTACTTC.